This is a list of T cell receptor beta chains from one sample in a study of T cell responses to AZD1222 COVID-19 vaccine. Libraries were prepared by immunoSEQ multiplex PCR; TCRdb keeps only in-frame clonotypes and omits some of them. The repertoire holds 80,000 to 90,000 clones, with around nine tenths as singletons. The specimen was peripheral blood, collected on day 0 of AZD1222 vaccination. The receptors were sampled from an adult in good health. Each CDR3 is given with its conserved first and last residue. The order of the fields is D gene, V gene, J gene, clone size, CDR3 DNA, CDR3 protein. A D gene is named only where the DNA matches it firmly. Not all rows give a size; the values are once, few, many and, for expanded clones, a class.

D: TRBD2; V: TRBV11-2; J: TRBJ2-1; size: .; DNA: TGTGCCAGCCGGGGGGGTCTCTACAATGAGCAGTTCTTC; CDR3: CASRGGLYNEQFF
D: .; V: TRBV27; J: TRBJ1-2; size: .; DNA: TGTGCCAGCAGTCCCCACGGGCCGCAAGCTAACTATGGCTACACCTTC; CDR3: CASSPHGPQANYGYTF
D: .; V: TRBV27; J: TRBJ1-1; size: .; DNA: TGTGCCAGCAGCATTAGTGGGACTGAAGCTTTCTTT; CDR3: CASSISGTEAFF
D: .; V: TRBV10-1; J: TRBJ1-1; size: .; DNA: TGCGCCAGCAGTGAGTCTGGGAACCCGACTGAAGCTTTCTTT; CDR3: CASSESGNPTEAFF
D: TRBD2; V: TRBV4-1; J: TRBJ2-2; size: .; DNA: TGCGCCAGCAGCTCCAGACCGGGACTAGCGGGGGTAGGCGGGGAGCTGTTTTTT; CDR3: CASSSRPGLAGVGGELFF
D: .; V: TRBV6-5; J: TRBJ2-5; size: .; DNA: TGTGCCAGCAGGAGGACGGCCCAAGAGACCCAGTACTTC; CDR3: CASRRTAQETQYF
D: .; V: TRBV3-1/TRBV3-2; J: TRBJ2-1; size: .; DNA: TGTGCCAGCAGCCAAGATTACTGGGAGCAGTTCTTC; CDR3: CASSQDYWEQFF
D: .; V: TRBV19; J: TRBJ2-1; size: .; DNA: TGTGCCAGTAGTACGACTTACAATGAGCAGTTCTTC; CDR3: CASSTTYNEQFF
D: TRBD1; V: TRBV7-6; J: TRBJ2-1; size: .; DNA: TGTGCCAGCAGCTTAGAGGGACAGTACAGGGGGCAGTTCTTC; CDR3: CASSLEGQYRGQFF
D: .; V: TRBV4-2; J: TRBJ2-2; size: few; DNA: TGTGCCAGCAGCTCGACTATAGTGACGGCAGTCACCGGGGAGCTGTTTTTT; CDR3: CASSSTIVTAVTGELFF
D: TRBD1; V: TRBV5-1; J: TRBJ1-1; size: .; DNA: TGCGCCAGCAGCTTGTACACCGGGACAGCAGACACTGAAGCTTTCTTT; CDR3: CASSLYTGTADTEAFF
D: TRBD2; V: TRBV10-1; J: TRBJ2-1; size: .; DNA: TGCGCCAGCAGTGGGCCTAGACTAGCGGAGCAGTTCTTC; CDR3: CASSGPRLAEQFF
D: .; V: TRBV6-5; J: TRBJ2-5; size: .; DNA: TGTGCCAGCAGTGACTCGTCCGAACCGGGGGCCCAGTACTTC; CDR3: CASSDSSEPGAQYF
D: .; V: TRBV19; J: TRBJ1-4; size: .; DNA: TGTGCCAGTAGTATAGGTGAAAAACTGTTTTTT; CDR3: CASSIGEKLFF
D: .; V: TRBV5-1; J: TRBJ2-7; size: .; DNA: TGCGCCAGCAGCTCGTCCATGGGAGAGCAGTACTTC; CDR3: CASSSSMGEQYF
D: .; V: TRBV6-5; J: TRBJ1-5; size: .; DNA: TGTGCCAGCAGTTACTCGATGTATCAGCCCCAGCATTTT; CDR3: CASSYSMYQPQHF
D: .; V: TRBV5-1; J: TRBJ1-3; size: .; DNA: TGCGCCAGCAGGAGGACAGCCTCTGGAAACACCATATATTTT; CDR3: CASRRTASGNTIYF
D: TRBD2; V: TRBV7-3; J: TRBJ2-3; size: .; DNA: TGTGCCAGCAGCTCACCCGGGACTAGCGGGGGAGGGGGGGATACGCAGTATTTT; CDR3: CASSSPGTSGGGGDTQYF
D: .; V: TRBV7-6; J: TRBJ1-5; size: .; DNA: TGTGCCAGCAGCTTAGGGGAGTTACAGCCCCAGCATTTT; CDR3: CASSLGELQPQHF
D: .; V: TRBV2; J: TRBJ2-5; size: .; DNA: TGTGCCAGCAGGGCGGGTCCTAGCGAGACCCAGTACTTC; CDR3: CASRAGPSETQYF
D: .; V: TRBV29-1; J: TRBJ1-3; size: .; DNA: TGCAGCGTTGCGGGGGGCAATGGAAACACCATATATTTT; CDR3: CSVAGGNGNTIYF
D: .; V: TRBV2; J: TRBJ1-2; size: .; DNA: TGTGCCAGCAGAGACGGGATTGACTATGGCTACACCTTC; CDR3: CASRDGIDYGYTF